The 12 T cell receptor beta chains in this list originate from one sample, sequenced in a study of cytomegalovirus exposure and HLA in healthy donors. PCR used 60 Vbeta primers and 13 Jbeta primers. Generated by immunoSEQ multiplex PCR, the TCRdb table keeps only in-frame clones and is missing some. The table lists approximately 170,000 clones, roughly 79% of them singletons. The sample consisted of PBMCs. These receptors were collected from a woman between 35 and 50 years old in good health and CMV-seronegative.

This rearrangement joins TRBV6-1 to TRBJ1-1, with D possibly matching TRBD1 (6 bases). CDR3 size: 17 residues. Germline V gene sequence: CDR1 MNHNS, CDR2 SASEGT. V lost 3 bases to trimming and J lost 0 bases, with 17 bases between them. The CDR3, as DNA: TGTGCCAGCAGTGAGTTGGGCTGGACAGACCTGAACACTGAAGCTTTCTTT. Encoded protein: CASSELGWTDLNTEAFF.

The rearrangement joins TRBV29-1 to TRBJ1-5; TRBD1 matches at 7 bases. Trimming removed 6 bases from V and 3 bases from J; junction bases left unmatched: 8. CDR1 is SQVTM, CDR2 ANQGSEA, per germline. The CDR3 loop spans 14 amino acids. The CDR3 here is CSVAGTADNQPQHF. The DNA of the CDR3 is TGCAGCGTGGCCGGGACAGCGGACAATCAGCCCCAGCATTTT.

The chain has TRBV15 and TRBJ2-1; 9 bases are a match to TRBD2. The CDR3 spans 15 residues. Germline V gene sequence: CDR1 LNHNV, CDR2 YYDKDF (reference sequence). With 4 bases clipped from V and 4 bases from J, the junction kept 5 bases outside the gene matches. CDR3: CATSTLAGPYNEQFF. DNA for the CDR3: TGTGCCACCAGCACGCTAGCGGGGCCGTACAATGAGCAGTTCTTC.

This clone has just a few counts. J is TRBJ2-4 and V is TRBV7-9, with D unresolved. This CDR3 has 15 residues. V was cut by 5 bases and J by 8 bases, with 19 bases left in between. Germline V gene lookup returns CDR1 SEHNR and CDR2 FQNEAQ (reference sequence). CDR3 in amino acids: CASSRMRLETDIQYF. CDR3 in DNA: TGTGCCAGCAGCCGCATGCGGCTCGAGACGGACATTCAGTACTTC.

The V call is TRBV30, the J call TRBJ2-6; TRBD2 matches at 8 bases. Germline V gene data show CDR1 as GTSNPN and CDR2 as SVGIG (reference sequence). Trimming removed 0 bases from V and 4 bases from J; junction bases left unmatched: 14. This CDR3 has 19 residues. The CDR3 DNA follows: TGTGCCTGGAGTGTGGGGGTGGGGCGGGAGGCCTCGGGGGCCAACGTCCTGACTTTC. It yields the protein CAWSVGVGREASGANVLTF.

The DNA for the CDR3 is TGTGCCAGCAGCTTAGGACTGGGCTACAATGAGCAGTTCTTC. Protein sequence: CASSLGLGYNEQFF. The rearrangement links TRBV7-8 to TRBJ2-1, with unresolved D. The germline V gene encodes CDR1 SGHVS and CDR2 FQNEAQ. V gave up 1 base and J gave up 3 bases, with 7 bases separating them. The length of the CDR3 is 14 residues. Full variable domain (rest looked up from reference TRBV7-8 and TRBJ2-1): GAGVSQSPRYKVAKRGQDVALRCDPISGHVSLFWYQQALGQGPEFLTYFQNEAQLDKSGLPSDRFFAERPEGSVSTLKIQRTQQEDSAVYLCASSLGLGYNEQFFGPGTRLTVL.

The chain links TRBV9 to TRBJ2-1, with 8 nucleotides matching TRBD2. The CDR3 contains 17 residues. J lost 4 bases, V lost 3 bases, and 12 bases had no gene match. The V gene's germline CDR1 is SGDLS and CDR2 YYNGEE. CDR3: CASSGEYSGTEYNEQFF. The CDR3, as DNA: TGTGCCAGCAGCGGTGAATATAGCGGGACCGAGTACAATGAGCAGTTCTTC.

The V gene is TRBV28, the J gene TRBJ2-3; D is perhaps TRBD1 (5 bases). The length of the CDR3 is 12 residues. The V and J ends lost 6 bases and 6 bases respectively, with 10 bases between them. Germline CDR1 reads MDHEN; CDR2 reads SYDVKM. CDR3 protein: CASSLGRDTQYF. CDR3 nucleotide sequence: TGTGCCAGCAGCCTGGGGCGGGATACGCAGTATTTT.

This rearrangement joins TRBV30 to TRBJ2-7; the D is unclear. CDR3 length: 12 amino acids. V lost 3 bases, J lost 1 base, and 7 bases lay in between. The V gene's germline CDR1 is GTSNPN and CDR2 SVGIG (reference sequence). The CDR3 sequence: CAWSPGSYEQYF. CDR3 DNA: TGTGCCTGGAGCCCCGGTTCCTACGAGCAGTACTTC.

V gene TRBV11-3 combines with J gene TRBJ2-3, with 9 bases matching TRBD1. The V gene end was trimmed by 2 bases and the J gene end by 8 bases; junction bases not matched to a gene: 8. The CDR3 has 15 residues. Germline CDR1 reads SGHNT; CDR2 reads YENEEA. The CDR3 nucleotides are TGTGCCAGCAGCTTATCCCGGGACAGGGATGGTACGCAGTATTTT. Amino acid sequence: CASSLSRDRDGTQYF.

J is TRBJ2-1 and V is TRBV5-6; TRBD2 aligns across 8 bases. Germline assignment: CDR1 SGHDT and CDR2 YYEEEE. The CDR3 totals 15 residues. Germline trimming cut 4 bases from V and 6 bases from J; bases unmatched to any gene: 9. As DNA, the CDR3 is TGTGCCAGCAGCCATGGACTAGCTATTGTCAATGAGCAGTTCTTC. Amino acid sequence: CASSHGLAIVNEQFF. The complete variable domain, with remaining parts taken from reference TRBV5-6 and TRBJ2-1, reads DAGVTQSPTHLIKTRGQQVTLRCSPKSGHDTVSWYQQALGQGPQFIFQYYEEEERQRGNFPDRFSGHQFPNYSSELNVNALLLGDSALYLCASSHGLAIVNEQFFGPGTRLTVL.

The J gene is TRBJ2-1, the V gene TRBV7-9; 8 positions match TRBD2. This CDR3 is built from 16 residues. The J segment lost 4 bases and the V segment lost 1 base, leaving 6 bases of the junction unmatched. The V gene's germline CDR1 is SEHNR and CDR2 FQNEAQ (reference sequence). CDR3 bases: TGTGCCAGCAGCTTAGAGGTCGGGGGGGGTTACAATGAGCAGTTCTTC. This codes for CASSLEVGGGYNEQFF.